This T cell receptor beta chain is from a study of T cell repertoires in cytomegalovirus infection. TCRdb independently ran MiXCR on the reads; one entry per CDR3 protein. The data contain about 120,000 distinct CDR3 sequences, around 30% of them seen just once; the ten biggest clones take up 41%. Trimming shortened V by 0 bases and J by 3 bases, and 9 bases separated the two germline ends. The CDR3 is made up of 14 amino acids. The germline V gene has CDR1 SGHAT and CDR2 FQNNGV. Many counts were recorded for this clonotype. Its antigen is not known. The rearrangement links TRBV11-2 to TRBJ2-7; D not certain. The TCR originated in a human donor in good health (CMV status not recorded). Some clones in this sample may be carry-over from other donors' samples. This material consisted of CD8+ T cells from cultured PBMCs, taken from culture after CMV antigen stimulation. The CDR3 coding sequence is TGTGCCAGCAGCTTAGACAACAGCCTCTACGAGCAGTACTTC. Protein product: CASSLDNSLYEQYF. The full variable domain, rest sourced from reference TRBV11-2 and TRBJ2-7, is EAGVAQSPRYKIIEKRQSVAFWCNPISGHATLYWYQQILGQGPKLLIQFQNNGVVDDSQLPKDRFSAERLKGVDSTLKIQPAKLEDSAVYLCASSLDNSLYEQYFGPGTRLTVT.